The 6 T cell receptor beta chains below come from one sample, sequenced in a study of T cells in Graves' hyperthyroidism and ophthalmopathy. TCR beta CDR3 sequences were amplified from RNA transcripts. The primer set for the first-round RT-PCR of the TCR CDR3 was HTBI. TCRdb reanalysed the multiplex PCR reads using MiXCR and keeps one entry per CDR3 protein. The table records fewer than 900,000 distinct CDR3 sequences, around 20% of them present only once. Source material: blood. Receptors originate from a woman aged 45-60 years with Graves' hyperthyroidism that later progressed to Graves' ophthalmopathy.

The V and J genes are TRBV3-1 and TRBJ2-5, with 13 bases lining up with TRBD2. Germline V gene data show CDR1 as LGHDT and CDR2 as YNNKEL (reference sequence). There are 17 residues in the CDR3. Trimming at V came to 0 bases and at J to 4 bases, leaving 5 bases not matched to a gene. CDR3 bases: TGTGCCAGCAGCCAAGACCAGGGACTAGCGGGGCGAGAGACCCAGTACTTC. Translation: CASSQDQGLAGRETQYF.

This chain uses TRBV27 with TRBJ2-2, with D perhaps matching TRBD2 (5 bases). The CDR3 is 17 amino acids. The V gene's germline CDR1 is MNHEY and CDR2 SMNVEV (reference sequence). Trimming pared 5 bases from V and 4 bases from J, leaving 20 bases between. The CDR3 bases are TGTGCCAGCAGTATCCATCGGGATTCGTTGGTCACCGGGGAGCTGTTTTTT. It translates to CASSIHRDSLVTGELFF.

This clonotype was seen ten or more times. This sequence joins TRBV12-3 or TRBV12-4 and TRBJ2-2; 12 nucleotides line up with TRBD2. Unmatched junction bases numbered 3, after V lost 3 bases and J lost 4 bases. The length of the CDR3 is 16 residues. The CDR3 sequence: CASSFGGLAGTGELFF. DNA for the CDR3: TGTGCCAGCAGTTTCGGGGGACTAGCGGGCACCGGGGAGCTGTTTTTT.

This clonotype was seen only a few times. The V gene is TRBV15, the J gene TRBJ2-3; D gene ambiguous. The CDR3 is 15 amino acids. V was cut by 0 bases and J by 2 bases, with 9 bases left in between. Germline V gene lookup returns CDR1 LNHNV and CDR2 YYDKDF (reference sequence). The CDR3 nucleotides are TGTGCCACCAGCAGAGACCCCAGCCACACAGATACGCAGTATTTT. Its protein is CATSRDPSHTDTQYF.

This clonotype has just a few counts. J is TRBJ1-2 and V is TRBV9; D call uncertain. The CDR3 consists of 14 residues. Germline CDR1 is SGDLS and CDR2 is YYNGEE. Trimming cost V 8 bases and J 7 bases, with 21 bases left between them. For the CDR3, the DNA is TGTGCCAGTACGGACGATGGGCGGGGAATTGGCTACACCTTC. It specifies CASTDDGRGIGYTF.

In this sample, this clonotype turned up many times. V gene TRBV7-2 combines with J gene TRBJ2-7, with D maybe TRBD1 (6 bases). The CDR3 is 13 amino acids. Germline V lookup: CDR1 SGHTA, CDR2 FQGNSA. The V end lost 5 bases, the J end lost 6 bases, and 14 bases lay between the germline ends. The chain's CDR3 is CASSPFSGAEQYF. CDR3 bases: TGTGCCAGCAGCCCCTTCTCAGGGGCCGAGCAGTACTTC. The whole variable domain, remainder taken from reference TRBV7-2 and TRBJ2-7, is GAGVSQSPSNKVTEKGKDVELRCDPISGHTALYWYRQSLGQGLEFLIYFQGNSAPDKSGLPSDRFSAERTGGSVSTLTIQRTQQEDSAVYLCASSPFSGAEQYFGPGTRLTVT.